The source of this TCR beta chain is a study of blood T cell repertoires in COVID-19. Overall study context: Whether acute or convalescent, the COVID-19 samples came from the United States, Italy and Spain. T cells, B-cell-depleted T cells, or PBMCs supplied cDNA or gDNA.

V lost 6 bases, J lost 0 bases, and 10 bases lay in between. Germline values: CDR1 SNHLY, CDR2 FYNNEI. CDR3 length: 14 residues. How the authors handled the data: Counts of nucleated cells, estimated from reference gene primer amplification, were obtained. TCRdb keeps only in-frame clones here, not all; method: immunoSEQ multiplex PCR. That table furnishes V, J and clone size, whereas the DNA furnished D and trimming. This table holds more than 150,000 clones, roughly nine tenths found once. The sequence was collected from a woman in her thirties or forties with acute or convalescent COVID-19. The sequenced material came from peripheral blood. The chain carries TRBV2 and TRBJ2-3; a possible D gene is TRBD2 (6 bases). The CDR3 sequence: CASRPGLSTDTQYF. For the CDR3, the DNA is TGTGCCAGCAGACCGGGACTCAGCACAGATACGCAGTATTTT.